These 27 T cell receptor beta chains originate from one sample sequenced in a study of T cells after yellow fever vaccination. TCRdb redid the calling of the 5' RACE reads with MiXCR, one entry per CDR3 protein. Among 95,000 to 150,000 distinct CDR3 sequences listed, 6.5% to 8% were seen once. The source material was CD4+ T cells sorted from PBMCs, sampled more than 8 days after the first yellow fever vaccination. The receptors derive from a man aged 18 to 29 who received the YFV17D yellow fever vaccine.

The table lists this clonotype with many counts. The chain carries TRBV5-4 and TRBJ2-1; a possible D gene is TRBD1 (6 bases). The CDR3 runs 13 residues. Looked up from germline, CDR1 is SGHNT and CDR2 is YYREEE (reference sequence). Trimming took 6 bases from V and 4 from J, leaving 11 bases between them. CDR3 protein: CASNRANYNEQFF. Here the CDR3 DNA reads TGTGCCAGCAACAGGGCTAATTACAATGAGCAGTTCTTC.

The genes are TRBV25-1 and TRBJ1-2; tentatively, D is TRBD1 (5 bases). CDR3 size: 14 residues. Germline V CDR1 and CDR2: MGHDK, SYGVNS. Trimming removed 3 bases at V and 8 bases at J, with 16 bases between. The CDR3 sequence: CASSDPGRGDGYTF. The CDR3 DNA follows: TGTGCCAGCAGTGACCCCGGACGGGGGGACGGCTACACCTTC.

Turning to this clonotype: This may come from a read error, since a much larger clone is one base off. The rearrangement joins TRBV12-3 or TRBV12-4 to TRBJ2-2; D may match TRBD1 or TRBD2 (6 bases each). V lost 6 bases and J 4 bases, leaving 21 bases between the germline ends. This CDR3 comprises 17 residues. This CDR3 is CASRMRGRGEATGELFF. DNA of the CDR3: TGTGCCAGCAGAATGCGCGGTAGGGGGGAAGCCACCGGGGAGCTGTTTTTT.

This clonotype was observed many times. The rearrangement joins TRBV7-8 to TRBJ2-1, with unresolved D. Germline CDR1 SGHVS, CDR2 FQNEAQ. V was trimmed by 5 bases and J by 7 bases, leaving 12 bases between them. The CDR3 is 13 amino acids. The CDR3 nucleotides are TGTGCCAGCAGCCCACCATCTACAAATGAGCAGTTCTTC. Translated: CASSPPSTNEQFF.

This clonotype came up a few times. The chain combines TRBV6-1 with TRBJ1-6, with 8 bases identical to TRBD1. The CDR3 is 15 amino acids. Germline V gene sequence: CDR1 MNHNS, CDR2 SASEGT. The ends lost 6 bases at V and 8 bases at J; junction bases unmatched: 9. The CDR3 DNA reads TGTGCCAGCAGACCCTGGACAGGGCTAGATTCACCCCTCCACTTT. Its translation is CASRPWTGLDSPLHF.

Only a few counts were recorded for this clonotype. The V gene is TRBV4-2, the J gene TRBJ2-5; TRBD1 might be the D (7 bases). Trimming took 4 bases from V and 0 from J, leaving 24 bases between them. CDR1 and CDR2 (germline): LGHNA, YNFKEQ. The CDR3 sequence is 19 residues long. In DNA form, the CDR3 reads TGTGCCAGCAGCCCGGGTTCGGGGGACAGCGGACAGTACCAAGAGACCCAGTACTTC. It translates to CASSPGSGDSGQYQETQYF.

Many counts were recorded for this clonotype. The CDR3 sequence is CASSYSKSNYEQYF. CDR3 sequence (DNA): TGTGCCAGCAGTTACTCGAAGTCCAACTACGAGCAGTACTTC. The chain uses TRBV6-5 and TRBJ2-7; no clear D gene. Germline loops: CDR1 MNHEY, CDR2 SVGAGI. This CDR3 contains 14 residues. Trimming removed 0 bases from V and 3 bases from J, with 9 bases in between.

This clonotype showed up just a few times. The V call is TRBV5-1, the J call TRBJ2-5; 7 nucleotides match TRBD2. The ends lost 0 bases at V and 5 bases at J; junction bases unmatched: 7. CDR1 and CDR2 (germline): SGHRS, YFSETQ. There are 15 residues in the CDR3. The CDR3 protein is CASSLEAGSAETQYF. In nucleotides, the CDR3 is TGCGCCAGCAGCTTGGAAGCGGGGTCGGCGGAGACCCAGTACTTC. Full variable domain (remainder filled in from reference TRBV5-1 and TRBJ2-5): KAGVTQTPRYLIKTRGQQVTLSCSPISGHRSVSWYQQTPGQGLQFLFEYFSETQRNKGNFPGRFSGRQFSNSRSEMNVSTLELGDSALYLCASSLEAGSAETQYFGPGTRLLVL.

This clonotype was found a few times. The gene calls are TRBV5-1 and TRBJ1-5; D might be TRBD1 (5 bases). This CDR3 comprises 17 residues. CDR1 SGHRS and CDR2 YFSETQ come from the germline V gene. The V and J ends lost 4 bases and 4 bases respectively, with 21 bases between them. The DNA for the CDR3 is TGCGCCAGCAGCGGTACAGGACGGACCCCTCTTAATCAGCCCCAGCATTTT. Translated: CASSGTGRTPLNQPQHF.

The table lists this clonotype with many counts. The rearrangement links TRBV12-3 or TRBV12-4 to TRBJ2-7; no clear D. The ends were cut back, 7 bases at V and 6 bases at J, with 10 bases in the middle. CDR3 length: 11 residues. The DNA of the CDR3 is TGTGCCAGCACCCTCTTGGGCGAGCAGTACTTC. Translated, it gives CASTLLGEQYF.

The sample holds many counts of this clonotype. The rearrangement uses TRBV7-9 and TRBJ1-4; D remains ambiguous. Between the trimmed V and J ends, which lost 3 bases and 5 bases, there was a span of 13 bases. The CDR3 is 15 residues long. In germline, CDR1 is SEHNR, CDR2 FQNEAQ (reference sequence). The CDR3 sequence: CASSLVGESNEKLFF. DNA for the CDR3: TGTGCCAGCAGCTTGGTAGGAGAGTCAAATGAAAAACTGTTTTTT.

This clonotype was detected ten times or more. The chain links TRBV11-2 to TRBJ1-5; D not certain. Per germline, CDR1 SGHAT and CDR2 FQNNGV. The CDR3 loop spans 12 amino acids. Trimming removed 0 bases at V and 7 bases at J, with 4 bases between. The CDR3 sequence: CASSLEGQPQHF. The CDR3 DNA is TGTGCCAGCAGCTTAGAGGGACAGCCCCAGCATTTT. Full variable domain (rest looked up from reference TRBV11-2 and TRBJ1-5): EAGVAQSPRYKIIEKRQSVAFWCNPISGHATLYWYQQILGQGPKLLIQFQNNGVVDDSQLPKDRFSAERLKGVDSTLKIQPAKLEDSAVYLCASSLEGQPQHFGDGTRLSIL.

This clonotype was detected once. This may be a read error, as it is one base from a much larger clone. The V call is TRBV29-1, the J call TRBJ2-3; 7 positions match TRBD2. Trimming cost V 8 bases and J 2 bases; bases outside gene matches: 7. Germline-derived CDR1 and CDR2 are SQVTM and ANQGSEA. This CDR3 has 13 amino acids. The CDR3 reads CSIGGGATDTQYF. The CDR3 region has the DNA TGCAGCATTGGGGGAGGGGCCACAGATACGCAGTATTTT.

In its sample, this clonotype was seen many times. V usage is TRBV5-6 and J usage is TRBJ2-1; D uncertain. V was pared by 1 base and J by 13 bases, with 12 bases between. CDR3 size: 12 residues. Germline-derived CDR1 and CDR2 are SGHDT and YYEEEE. This chain's CDR3 is CASSLRLFGQFF. In nucleotides, the CDR3 is TGTGCCAGCAGCTTGAGACTTTTCGGCCAGTTCTTC.

This clonotype was recorded many times. The chain links TRBV29-1 to TRBJ2-1; tentatively, D is TRBD2 (5 bases). This CDR3 region has 17 residues. Germline-derived CDR1 and CDR2 are SQVTM and ANQGSEA. V lost 0 bases and J 7 bases, leaving 22 bases between the germline ends. CDR3 DNA: TGCAGCGTTGAAGATATGGGGAATTTTGCGGGTAAGAATGAGCAGTTCTTC. Protein: CSVEDMGNFAGKNEQFF.

This clonotype came up a few times. V gene TRBV9 combines with J gene TRBJ2-6, with TRBD1 as a possible D gene (6 bases). The CDR3 consists of 18 residues. Germline CDR1 SGDLS, CDR2 YYNGEE. Trimming pared 0 bases from V and 0 bases from J, leaving 13 bases between. The CDR3 loop reads CASSVGAGVGSGANVLTF. CDR3 DNA: TGTGCCAGCAGCGTAGGTGCAGGGGTAGGCTCTGGGGCCAACGTCCTGACTTTC.

This clonotype appeared many times. The gene calls are TRBV27 and TRBJ2-3; TRBD2 aligns across 8 bases. V lost 4 bases, J lost 2 bases, and 8 bases stayed unmatched. Germline CDR1 MNHEY, CDR2 SMNVEV (reference sequence). This CDR3 has 16 residues. The CDR3 region has the DNA TGTGCCAGCAGTTCCGGACTAGCACGCCACACAGATACGCAGTATTTT. Amino acid sequence: CASSSGLARHTDTQYF.

This clonotype was detected many times. The V gene is TRBV5-1, the J gene TRBJ1-2; unclear D gene. Germline CDR1 and CDR2: SGHRS and YFSETQ. V lost 1 base, J lost 6 bases, and 7 bases lay in between. CDR3 length equals 12 residues. The CDR3 DNA reads as TGCGCCAGCAGCTTGACCAAGGATGGCTACACCTTC. This translates into CASSLTKDGYTF.

Turning to this clonotype: A much larger clone lies one base from this, so it may be a read error. The rearrangement joins TRBV3-1 to TRBJ2-1; no reliable D call. CDR1 and CDR2 (germline): LGHDT, YNNKEL (reference sequence). The CDR3 has 13 residues. V lost 2 bases, J lost 10 bases, and 12 bases lay in between. DNA for the CDR3: TGTGCCAGCAGCCAATCAACGGTGTCCGAGCAGTTCTTC. The encoded protein is CASSQSTVSEQFF.

This clonotype was seen many times. V gene TRBV5-1 combines with J gene TRBJ2-2; 11 nucleotides agree with TRBD1. J lost 5 bases, V lost 3 bases, and 9 bases had no gene match. This CDR3 is 17 amino acids long. CDR1 and CDR2 (germline): SGHRS, YFSETQ. The CDR3 DNA sequence: TGCGCCAGCAGCTCGAAAACCGGGACAGGGGGAACCGGGGAGCTGTTTTTT. The encoded protein is CASSSKTGTGGTGELFF. The full variable domain, its missing parts supplied by reference TRBV5-1 and TRBJ2-2, is KAGVTQTPRYLIKTRGQQVTLSCSPISGHRSVSWYQQTPGQGLQFLFEYFSETQRNKGNFPGRFSGRQFSNSRSEMNVSTLELGDSALYLCASSSKTGTGGTGELFFGEGSRLTVL.

This clonotype was observed many times. V gene TRBV10-3 combines with J gene TRBJ2-7; D unresolved. Germline V CDR1 and CDR2: ENHRY, SYGVKD. V was cut by 2 bases and J by 3 bases, with 8 bases left in between. The CDR3 totals 13 residues. Here the CDR3 reads CAISERDIYEQYF. The CDR3 DNA reads as TGTGCCATCAGTGAGCGTGACATCTACGAGCAGTACTTC.

This clonotype was seen ten or more times. The chain links TRBV6-5 to TRBJ2-1; TRBD2 matches 11 bases. Losses at the gene ends were 0 bases for V and 6 bases for J; bases not matched to a gene: 4. From germline, CDR1 is MNHEY and CDR2 SVGAGI. There are 16 residues in the CDR3. This CDR3 reads CASSYSTSGAFNEQFF. The CDR3 DNA reads as TGTGCCAGCAGTTACTCGACTAGCGGGGCCTTCAATGAGCAGTTCTTC.

Comments on this clonotype: A much bigger clone sits one base away, suggesting this may be a read error. The chain links TRBV20-1 to TRBJ2-3; 7 bases are a match to TRBD2. The J segment lost 4 bases and the V segment lost 3 bases, leaving 4 bases of the junction unmatched. This CDR3 contains 13 residues. Germline assignment: CDR1 DFQATT and CDR2 SNEGSKA (reference sequence). The CDR3 region is CSARRGRADTQYF. The CDR3 coding sequence is TGCAGTGCTAGGCGGGGGAGAGCAGATACGCAGTATTTT.

This clonotype was found many times. The chain combines TRBV6-6 with TRBJ2-5, with D unresolved. V lost 5 bases, J lost 5 bases, and 9 bases lay in between. Germline V lookup: CDR1 MNHNY, CDR2 SVGAGI (reference sequence). This CDR3 has 12 amino acids. CDR3 in amino acids: CASSRTIETQYF. In DNA form, the CDR3 reads TGTGCCAGCAGTAGGACCATCGAGACCCAGTACTTC.

At least ten counts were recorded for this clonotype. The chain couples TRBV6-5 to TRBJ1-6, with unresolved D. The CDR3 contains 16 residues. Deletions cut 0 bases from V and 7 bases from J, with 13 bases between. CDR1 and CDR2 from the germline V gene are MNHEY and SVGAGI. This chain's CDR3 is CASSYSIMVQNSPLHF. CDR3 in DNA: TGTGCCAGCAGTTACTCTATAATGGTGCAGAATTCACCCCTCCACTTT.

This clonotype came up many times. The V call is TRBV18, the J call TRBJ2-7; 8 bases agree with TRBD1. The CDR3 sequence is 15 residues long. Per the germline V gene, CDR1 is KGHSH and CDR2 is LQKENI. The ends lost 0 bases at V and 4 bases at J; junction bases unmatched: 5. The CDR3 nucleotides read TGTGCCAGCTCACCACCGGGGACAGGAGTTTACGAGCAGTACTTC. It translates to CASSPPGTGVYEQYF.

This clonotype was seen repeatedly, ten times or more. CDR3 nucleotide sequence: TGCAGTGCTAGTGAAGGGTGGATCACTAATGAAAAACTGTTTTTT. Encoded protein: CSASEGWITNEKLFF. This chain connects TRBV20-1 to TRBJ1-4; no clear D gene. Germline V gene data show CDR1 as DFQATT and CDR2 as SNEGSKA (reference sequence). Trimming left V 3 bases short and J 2 bases short, with 13 bases between. This CDR3 has 15 amino acids.